Following are 2 T cell receptor beta chains from one sample sequenced in a study of blood T cell repertoires in COVID-19 (dated by TCRdb to 2018 to 2020). The library was made by the immunoSEQ multiplex PCR assay. Sourced from immuneACCESS, this table was stored by TCRdb with only in-frame sequences that have V and J called. A share of the clones is absent; for the studies checked, an unresolved V gene accounts for under half, and the remainder has no known explanation. This sample holds fewer than 600,000 clones; around nine tenths were observed only once. Clones ranked in the top ten supply approximately 2% of the sample. Sequenced input: PBMCs or T cells enriched from blood (not recorded which). The receptors derive from a woman between 40 and 55 years old who had recovered from COVID-19.

This clone was seen only a few times. The genes are TRBV7-5 and TRBJ2-1; the tabulated D call, TRBD1, remains unverified against the DNA. TRBV7-5 corresponds to a pseudogene. The CDR3 has 16 residues. Here the CDR3 reads CARSFWRTGDYNEQFF. The CDR3 bases are TGTGCCAGAAGCTTCTGGAGGACAGGGGACTACAATGAGCAGTTCTTC.

The chain joins TRBV18 to TRBJ1-2; 8 bases are a match to TRBD1. CDR3 length: 14 residues. With 6 bases clipped from V and 8 bases from J, the junction kept 11 bases outside the gene matches. Germline loops: CDR1 KGHSH, CDR2 LQKENI. CDR3 amino acids: CASSATDREQGYTF. In DNA form, the CDR3 reads TGTGCCAGCTCTGCTACGGACAGGGAGCAAGGCTACACCTTC.